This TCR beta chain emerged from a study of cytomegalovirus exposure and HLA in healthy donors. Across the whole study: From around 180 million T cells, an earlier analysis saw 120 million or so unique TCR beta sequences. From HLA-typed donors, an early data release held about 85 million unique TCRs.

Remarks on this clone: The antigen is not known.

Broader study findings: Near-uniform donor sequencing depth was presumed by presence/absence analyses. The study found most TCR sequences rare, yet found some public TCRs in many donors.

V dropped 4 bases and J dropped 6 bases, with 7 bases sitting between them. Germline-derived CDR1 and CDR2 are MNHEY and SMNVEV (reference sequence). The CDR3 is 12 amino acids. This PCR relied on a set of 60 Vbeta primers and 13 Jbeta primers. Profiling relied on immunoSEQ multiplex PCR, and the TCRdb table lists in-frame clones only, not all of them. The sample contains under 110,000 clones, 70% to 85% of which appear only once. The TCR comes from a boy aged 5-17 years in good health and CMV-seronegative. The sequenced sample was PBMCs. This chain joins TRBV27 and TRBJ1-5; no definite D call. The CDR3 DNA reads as TGTGCCAGCAGTTCCAAGAGTCAGCCCCAGCATTTT. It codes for CASSSKSQPQHF.